Below are 25 T cell receptor beta chains sequenced from a single sample in a study of blood T cell repertoires in COVID-19. Clones were read by immunoSEQ multiplex PCR, and TCRdb kept only the in-frame ones, dropping some. Counted here are approximately 190,000 clones, 82% occurring once; the ten biggest clones make up roughly 5.2%. The sequencing input was PBMCs or T cells enriched from blood (not recorded which). The receptor set was obtained from a woman aged 55-75 years with acute COVID-19.

The chain joins TRBV9 to TRBJ1-1, with a tentative D call TRBD1 (5 bases). The V end lost 2 bases, the J end lost 6 bases, and 8 bases lay between the germline ends. Germline lookup yields CDR1 SGDLS and CDR2 YYNGEE. The CDR3 has 12 residues. DNA of the CDR3: TGTGCCAGCAGCGTCTCAGGGTCTGAAGCTTTCTTT. Translating it yields CASSVSGSEAFF. The whole variable domain, remainder taken from reference TRBV9 and TRBJ1-1, is DSGVTQTPKHLITATGQRVTLRCSPRSGDLSVYWYQQSLDQGLQFLIQYYNGEERAKGNILERFSAQQFPDLHSELNLSSLELGDSALYFCASSVSGSEAFFGQGTRLTVV.

The chain is built from TRBV6-4 and TRBJ1-5; 7 positions agree with TRBD1. J gave up 7 bases and V 8 bases, and 20 bases lay outside the gene matches. Per the germline V gene, CDR1 is MRHNA and CDR2 is SNTAGT. The CDR3 sequence is 17 residues long. The CDR3 DNA sequence: TGTGCCAGCTTTCCGGGTAGGGGGCAGAGAGGGGGCCAGCCCCAGCATTTT. Its translation: CASFPGRGQRGGQPQHF.

This chain links TRBV10-3 with TRBJ2-3, with 15 bases aligning to TRBD2. This CDR3 contains 15 residues. Germline V gene sequence: CDR1 ENHRY, CDR2 SYGVKD. V was clipped by 3 bases and J by 9 bases; unmatched bases: 4. CDR3 DNA: TGTGCCATCAGTGATGGGACTAGCGGGGGGTTGACGCAGTATTTT. Translating gives CAISDGTSGGLTQYF.

This chain connects TRBV5-4 to TRBJ1-2; tentative D call: TRBD1 (6 bases). Per the germline V gene, CDR1 is SGHNT and CDR2 is YYREEE (reference sequence). Trimming cost V 2 bases and J 1 base, with 9 bases left between them. This CDR3 has 14 residues. The CDR3 region has the DNA TGTGCCAGCAGCTTCGTGGACAGTAACTATGGCTACACCTTC. This gives the protein CASSFVDSNYGYTF.

The chain combines TRBV3-1 (or the pseudogene TRBV3-2) with TRBJ1-2; 10 bases are a match to TRBD1. This CDR3 region has 14 residues. Trimming took 7 bases from V and 4 from J; bases not matched to a gene: 6. Germline CDR1 LGHDT, CDR2 YNNKEL (reference sequence). The CDR3 bases are TGTGCCAGCACCGGGACAGGGGACTTCTATGGCTACACCTTC. It yields the protein CASTGTGDFYGYTF.

This sequence joins TRBV9 and TRBJ1-6; the D is unclear. V was cut by 2 bases and J by 0 bases, with 9 bases left in between. The CDR3 has 16 residues. From germline, CDR1 is SGDLS and CDR2 YYNGEE. The CDR3 region has the DNA TGTGCCAGCAGCGTTGACGGGAGCTCCTATAATTCACCCCTCCACTTT. Translating it yields CASSVDGSSYNSPLHF.

V is TRBV5-1 and J is TRBJ2-5; 9 bases align to TRBD1. CDR1 and CDR2 from the germline V gene are SGHRS and YFSETQ. The CDR3 consists of 15 residues. The trim removed 2 bases at V and 4 bases at J, leaving 6 bases unmatched. The CDR3 region is CASSFWTGVSETQYF. CDR3 nucleotides: TGCGCCAGCAGCTTTTGGACAGGGGTATCAGAGACCCAGTACTTC.

The rearrangement links TRBV7-2 to TRBJ2-4; 9 positions match TRBD2. CDR1 SGHTA and CDR2 FQGNSA come from the germline V gene. This CDR3 has 16 amino acids. J gave up 0 bases and V 4 bases, and 4 bases lay outside the gene matches. CDR3 nucleotides: TGTGCCAGCAGCTCCGAGCGGGGGGTAGCCAAAAACATTCAGTACTTC. Protein sequence: CASSSERGVAKNIQYF. Using reference TRBV7-2 and TRBJ2-4 for the parts outside the CDR3, the full variable domain is GAGVSQSPSNKVTEKGKDVELRCDPISGHTALYWYRQSLGQGLEFLIYFQGNSAPDKSGLPSDRFSAERTGGSVSTLTIQRTQQEDSAVYLCASSSERGVAKNIQYFGAGTRLSVL.

The CDR3 is CASSPGRSNYGYTF. CDR3 in DNA: TGTGCCAGCTCACCGGGGCGCTCAAACTATGGCTACACCTTC. This chain links TRBV18 with TRBJ1-2, with D possibly TRBD1 on 5 matching bases. Germline values: CDR1 KGHSH, CDR2 LQKENI. With 3 bases removed from V and 2 bases from J, the gap between germline ends came to 10 bases. The CDR3 loop spans 14 amino acids.

This clone was seen only a few times. Other DNA sequences within the sample encode an identical CDR3. The chain recombines TRBV5-1 with TRBJ1-4; weak D call: TRBD1 (5 bases). Germline CDR1 SGHRS, CDR2 YFSETQ. Trimming cost V 2 bases and J 5 bases, with 10 bases left between them. The CDR3 covers 14 residues. The CDR3 loop reads CASSFGGSNEKLFF. DNA for the CDR3: TGCGCCAGCAGCTTCGGGGGGTCGAATGAAAAACTGTTTTTT.

The CDR3 spells CASSYLQGNSPLHF. CDR3 in DNA: TGTGCCAGCAGTTACCTCCAGGGGAATTCACCCCTCCACTTT. This sequence joins TRBV6-2 or TRBV6-3 and TRBJ1-6, with D perhaps TRBD1 (6 bases). Germline CDR1 is MNHEY and CDR2 is SVGEGT. Trimming took off 2 bases at V and 7 bases at J, with 9 bases between the two ends. The CDR3 sequence is 14 residues long.

This chain links TRBV28 with TRBJ2-1, with D tentatively TRBD1 (6 bases). The CDR3 is 14 amino acids. V lost 9 bases and J lost 3, with 15 bases in between. Germline CDR1 is MDHEN and CDR2 is SYDVKM. CDR3 loop: CASKRDTYYNEQFF. CDR3 bases: TGTGCCAGTAAGAGGGACACCTACTACAATGAGCAGTTCTTC.

This sequence joins TRBV7-2 and TRBJ2-5; a weak D match, TRBD1 (6 bases). This CDR3 has 16 amino acids. The germline V gene encodes CDR1 SGHTA and CDR2 FQGNSA. The ends were cut back, 4 bases at V and 6 bases at J, with 21 bases in the middle. The CDR3, as DNA: TGTGCCAGCAGCTCCCCCTTGGGTGATAGGGGGAAGACCCAGTACTTC. It encodes CASSSPLGDRGKTQYF.

The V gene is TRBV11-2, the J gene TRBJ2-1, with TRBD2 matching over 9 bases. V lost 5 bases and J lost 8; bases outside the gene matches: 7. The CDR3 loop spans 14 amino acids. From germline, CDR1 is SGHAT and CDR2 FQNNGV. DNA of the CDR3: TGTGCCAGCAGCCCTGGACTAGCGAGTTATGAGCAGTTCTTC. It is translated as CASSPGLASYEQFF.

The chain recombines TRBV20-1 with TRBJ2-3; D gene ambiguous. Per the germline V gene, CDR1 is DFQATT and CDR2 is SNEGSKA (reference sequence). This CDR3 has 17 residues. Trimming removed 3 bases at V and 0 bases at J, with 19 bases between. Here the CDR3 DNA reads TGCAGTGCTAGTAGGTTCCGCCGAGCGTCCAGCACAGATACGCAGTATTTT. Protein: CSASRFRRASSTDTQYF.

Comments on this clone: At the DNA level, this CDR3 is encoded by other sequences in the same sample as well. V and J are TRBV10-1 and TRBJ2-2; no clear D gene. Germline loops: CDR1 WNHNN, CDR2 SYGVQD (reference sequence). The CDR3 is made up of 14 amino acids. V lost 2 bases and J lost 2, with 6 bases in between. The CDR3 DNA follows: TGCGCCAGCAGTGAGACTGTTAACACCGGGGAGCTGTTTTTT. Translated, it gives CASSETVNTGELFF.

The gene calls are TRBV20-1 and TRBJ2-1; D unclear. The V end was cut by 3 bases, the J end by 6 bases, with 6 bases between. The V gene's germline CDR1 is DFQATT and CDR2 SNEGSKA (reference sequence). The CDR3 runs to 11 residues. CDR3 nucleotides: TGCAGTGCTAGCGTCAGCAATGAGCAGTTCTTC. Its translation: CSASVSNEQFF.

The rearrangement links TRBV7-2 to TRBJ1-1, with 9 bases matching TRBD1. This CDR3 region has 15 residues. V trimming: 5 bases; J trimming: 5 bases; junction bases outside the gene matches: 9. Germline V gene data show CDR1 as SGHTA and CDR2 as FQGNSA. Written as DNA, the CDR3 is TGTGCCAGCAGCCCCCGGACAGGGGAGACAACTGAAGCTTTCTTT. This encodes CASSPRTGETTEAFF.

This clone was counted between two and nine times. The V call is TRBV19, the J call TRBJ1-1, with a possible D match to TRBD1 (6 bases). V lost 3 bases, J lost 5 bases, and 13 bases lay in between. Germline V lookup: CDR1 LNHDA, CDR2 SQIVND (reference sequence). The CDR3 covers 14 residues. CDR3 bases: TGTGCCAGTAGTATTTTCGGGGGGCTTACTGAAGCTTTCTTT. Translation: CASSIFGGLTEAFF.

Details on this clone: The junction differs from germline at one of its ends, possibly a read error. The chain uses TRBV19 and TRBJ2-4; no clear D gene. This CDR3 has 11 residues. Germline V gives CDR1 LNHDA, CDR2 SQIVND (reference sequence). The CDR3 region is CASSSFSVAVF. DNA for the CDR3: TGTGCCAGTAGTAGCTTTTCGGTTGCGGTGTTC.

This clone is a singleton in its sample. V is TRBV7-8 and J is TRBJ1-2, with D unresolved. The CDR3 length is 13 residues. Trimming stripped 7 bases from V and 7 bases from J, with 16 bases between. In germline, CDR1 is SGHVS, CDR2 FQNEAQ. The CDR3, as DNA: TGTGCCAGCAACAATCCCTTTGCAGGTGGCTACACCTTC. Residues: CASNNPFAGGYTF.

The chain links TRBV24-1 to TRBJ2-5; D remains unclear. In germline, CDR1 is KGHDR, CDR2 SFDVKD. The CDR3 spans 14 residues. The germline V and J ends were trimmed by 8 bases and 2 bases, with 14 bases remaining between them. The CDR3 is CATTRQELQETQYF. CDR3 coding DNA: TGTGCCACCACCCGTCAGGAACTTCAAGAGACCCAGTACTTC.

The genes are TRBV21-1 and TRBJ1-2; no DNA check was done on the table's D call, TRBD1. TRBV21-1 is listed as a pseudogene. CDR3 length: 14 residues. As DNA, the CDR3 is TGTGCCAGCAGCAAAGGGACAGGGAGACATGGCTACACCTTC. This encodes CASSKGTGRHGYTF.

Written as DNA, the CDR3 is TGTGCCAGCAGTGAAGACAGGGACAATGGCTACACCTTC. It translates to CASSEDRDNGYTF. J is TRBJ1-2 and V is TRBV2; maybe TRBD1 (6 bases). From germline, CDR1 is SNHLY and CDR2 FYNNEI. The CDR3 covers 13 residues. The V end lost 1 base, the J end lost 6 bases, and 9 bases lay between the germline ends.

The chain couples TRBV4-2 to TRBJ2-7, with D perhaps TRBD1 (5 bases). CDR3 size: 15 residues. Germline V gene sequence: CDR1 LGHNA, CDR2 YNFKEQ. V shed 0 bases and J shed 4 bases, with 13 bases lying between them. The CDR3 is CASSQDPQGRYEQYF. As DNA, the CDR3 is TGTGCCAGCAGCCAAGATCCCCAGGGAAGATACGAGCAGTACTTC.